This T cell receptor (beta chain) appears in the sequencing data of a study of T cell changes during pregnancy in multiple sclerosis. Method: immunoSEQ multiplex PCR; TCRdb's copy keeps in-frame clones and lacks some. The sample records 30,000 to 45,000 clones, 75% to 95% being singletons. V was pared by 1 base and J by 10 bases, with 5 bases between. This CDR3 has 11 residues. From germline, CDR1 is SNHLY and CDR2 FYNNEI. The chain joins TRBV2 to TRBJ2-1; D perhaps matches TRBD1 (5 bases). This clonotype was obtained from a female donor with multiple sclerosis, enrolled in a pregnancy study. Here the sequenced sample was CD8+ T cells from peripheral blood mononuclear cells, taken after pregnancy. CDR3 sequence (DNA): TGTGCCAGCAGTGAAGGGACAGAGCAGTTCTTC. Encoded protein: CASSEGTEQFF.